This record looks at one T cell receptor beta chain sequence and its context. This clonotype has only a few counts. This receptor's antigen is unknown. Base qualities are not recorded, but no much larger clone differs from it by a single base. Sequences SEHNR (CDR1) and FQNEAQ (CDR2) are obtained from the germline V gene (reference sequence). The CDR3 sequence holds 14 residues, the cysteine and phenylalanine included. Solely the CDR3 DNA is kept, with 42 bases framed from the first base. Trimming takes 4 bases from V and 6 bases from J, and the germline ends sit 12 bases apart. This specimen comes from a study of blood T cells in healthy people across ages (dated by TCRdb to the mid-2010s). Background on the whole study: In model experiments, template switching captured roughly one uniquely barcoded TCR beta cDNA molecule for every two T cells. To track age-related changes in TCR beta repertoire diversity, the study relied on deep sequencing normalized with unique cDNA molecular identifiers. The donors were divided into four age groups: young (average around 15 years), middle-aged (about 41), aged (62) and long-lived (about 80). For two donors (one aged 18 to 30 and one aged 80 or older), the study analyzed two additional independent replicas of 1 million unique cDNA reads from the same blood draw.

Donors were a few dozen systemically healthy Caucasian individuals from Russia aged roughly 6 to 90 years. Roughly 9 milliliters of peripheral blood were drawn from each donor into EDTA-treated Vacutainer tubes. Ficoll-Paque density-gradient centrifugation was used to isolate PBMCs, with at least 7 million per sample. Total RNA, at least 6 micrograms per sample, was extracted from PBMCs with Trizol reagent. The percentages of naive CD45RAhigh/CD27high T cells were determined by flow cytometry on a PBMC aliquot from every donor. Library method: 5' RACE. Data came from an Illumina HiSeq 2500. A second roughly 6 to 11 cycle PCR used a sample-barcoded 5' primer and a J-beta primer mix. A unique molecular identifier was introduced onto each TCR beta cDNA molecule by a template-switch 5' adaptor carrying 12 random nucleotides. At least 2.5 million CDR3-containing paired-end reads were obtained from each sample. All of the RNA was converted into first-strand cDNA using the Mint cDNA synthesis kit, with a TRBC-specific oligonucleotide serving as the primer. Following uracil-DNA glycosylase treatment, a first 18-cycle PCR with universal primers M1SS and BC2_uni_R was performed on all cDNA. The paper's processing steps were these. For normalization, 1 million high-quality reads, each with a distinct molecular identifier, were randomly selected from each sample. Instead of being binned into consensus sequences, reads that shared molecular identifiers were thrown out. MiTCR, with a Q25 quality threshold and the strictest error-elimination algorithm, was used for CDR3 identification, clonotype clustering and error correction. Lower-bound total TCR beta diversity was estimated with a nonparametric unseen species model using Euler transformation. TCRdb trimmed public reads at Q25 via fastp, called clones via MiXCR and kept in-frame beta chains. Rows are combined by CDR3 protein, so each entry shows the most common genes and DNA. For this entry, the V and J calls and clone size follow TCRdb and not the study's own pipeline. In all, the sample holds 780,000 or so distinct CDR3 sequences, and around 25% of those were seen once. The top ten clonotypes cover 3.7% of the sample.

The investigation overall reported the following: Conclusive comparison of naive and antigen-experienced compartments was prevented by the profiling of bulk unsorted PBMCs. As age increased, observed TCR beta diversity per million T cells dropped in a roughly linear way, and a significant reduction was already evident by age 40. The percentage of naive T cells measured by flow cytometry correlated strongly with observed TCR beta diversity. Estimates of total diversity from one million sequenced T cells were regarded as lower bounds and underestimates. Compared with the aged group, the long-lived group had more naive CD4+ T cells, fewer expanded clones and increased TCR diversity, suggesting age selection. Donor CMV infection status was unknown, potentially confounding age-related changes in expanded clonotypes.

The same specimen was also included in a second study, on T cells of mothers and their children. That second report states: The donors were nine systemically healthy Caucasian individuals, made up of three mothers and their six children. cDNA synthesis used all of the extracted RNA, with approximately 1.6 ug of RNA in each 15 ul reaction. In the second PCR, the M1S primer introduced both the sample barcodes and 2-4 random nucleotides. More than 8.5 million TCR beta CDR3 reads were obtained from each mother, and roughly 3 million reads were obtained from each child. TCR recombination output is similarly shaped by thymic selection in related and unrelated pairs, with a minor effect exerted by inherited differences. Related mother-child pairs always showed normalized repertoire overlap that was slightly higher than in unrelated mother-child pairs, though the difference was never significant. Persistent microchimeric T cell clones were not detected, at a sensitivity of roughly 100 clones per million clonotypes. Deep NGS was used in the study to compare the TCR beta repertoires of mothers and children and to look for features that separate related mother-child pairs from unrelated individuals. Mothers averaged approximately 40 +/- 4 years of age and children averaged approximately 12 +/- 4 years. After adapter ligation was performed with NEBNext reagents, the libraries were sequenced on an Illumina HiSeq 2000 with 100+100 nt paired-end reads. To prevent cross-contamination, the mother and child libraries were prepared a month apart and were sequenced in separate runs. For each donor, between 500,000 and 2,000,000 distinct TCR beta clonotypes were identified. Naive TCR beta clonotypes were estimated from low-frequency clonotypes matched to each donor's FACS-determined naive share, without sorting.

This sequence uses TRBV7-9 and TRBJ1-4, with no D gene named confidently. Material for sequencing was blood. This TCR derives from a boy aged 5-17 years in good health. The nucleotide sequence is given as TGTGCCAGCAGCTCCTGGCGGGCCGATGAAAAACTGTTTTTT. It is translated as CASSSWRADEKLFF.